This T cell receptor beta chain was captured in a study of blood T cell repertoires in COVID-19. Generated by immunoSEQ multiplex PCR, the TCRdb table keeps only in-frame clones and is missing some. The table shows roughly 66,000 clones, with 82% occurring only once. CDR3 size: 16 residues. Trimming took 5 bases from V and 5 from J; bases not matched to a gene: 7. The V gene's germline CDR1 is LNHDA and CDR2 SQIVND (reference sequence). The material sequenced was peripheral blood. This chain uses TRBV19 with TRBJ2-5; the match to TRBD2 covers 14 bases. The clonotype was recovered from a man between 60 and 75 years old with acute or convalescent COVID-19. The CDR3 DNA sequence: TGTGCCAGTAGTCTCTCGGGACTAGCGGGGGTGGAGACCCAGTACTTC. This translates into CASSLSGLAGVETQYF.